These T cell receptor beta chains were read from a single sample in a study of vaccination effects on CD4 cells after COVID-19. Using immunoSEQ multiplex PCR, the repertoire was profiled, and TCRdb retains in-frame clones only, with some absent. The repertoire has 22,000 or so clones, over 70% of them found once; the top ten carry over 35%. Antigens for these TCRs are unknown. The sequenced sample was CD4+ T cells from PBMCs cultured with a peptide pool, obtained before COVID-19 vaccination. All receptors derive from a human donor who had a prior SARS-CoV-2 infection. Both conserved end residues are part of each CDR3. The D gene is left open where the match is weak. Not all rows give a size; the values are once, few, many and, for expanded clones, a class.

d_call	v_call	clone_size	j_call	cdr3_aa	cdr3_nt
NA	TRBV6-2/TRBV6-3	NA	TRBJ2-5	CASSYSPGVIQETQYF	TGTGCCAGCAGTTACTCTCCAGGGGTGATACAAGAGACCCAGTACTTC
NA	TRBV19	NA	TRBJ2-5	CASGTWETQYF	TGTGCCAGTGGGACCTGGGAGACCCAGTACTTC
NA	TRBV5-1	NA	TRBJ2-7	CASSLAPGTSYEQYF	TGCGCCAGCAGCTTGGCTCCGGGGACCAGCTACGAGCAGTACTTC
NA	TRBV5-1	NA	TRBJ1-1	CASSLDPNTEAFF	TGCGCCAGCAGCTTGGACCCGAACACTGAAGCTTTCTTT
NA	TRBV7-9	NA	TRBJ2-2	CASSIDGNTGELFF	TGTGCCAGCAGCATTGACGGAAACACCGGGGAGCTGTTTTTT
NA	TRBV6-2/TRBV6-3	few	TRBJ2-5	CASSYGRETQYF	TGTGCCAGCAGTTATGGGCGGGAGACCCAGTACTTC
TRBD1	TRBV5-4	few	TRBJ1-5	CASSAGTDNQPQHF	TGTGCCAGCAGCGCCGGGACAGACAATCAGCCCCAGCATTTT
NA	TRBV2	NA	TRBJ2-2	CAGCGTGNTGELFF	TGTGCCGGCTGCGGGACGGGAAACACCGGGGAGCTGTTTTTT
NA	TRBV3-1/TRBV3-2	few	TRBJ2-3	CASSQELADRTDTQYF	TGTGCCAGCAGCCAAGAGTTGGCGGACCGCACAGATACGCAGTATTTT
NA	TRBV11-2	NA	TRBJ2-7	CASSLVSGSTYEQYF	TGTGCCAGCAGCTTAGTTTCGGGGTCAACCTACGAGCAGTACTTC
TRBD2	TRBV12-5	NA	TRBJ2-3	CASGLGLAGDVDTQYF	TGTGCTAGTGGCCTTGGACTAGCGGGAGACGTAGATACGCAGTATTTT
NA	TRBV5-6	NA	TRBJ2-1	CASSLGDWNNEQFF	TGTGCCAGCAGCTTGGGAGACTGGAACAATGAGCAGTTCTTC
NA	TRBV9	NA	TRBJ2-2	CASSVVVGAPVGELFF	TGTGCCAGCAGCGTAGTTGTGGGCGCCCCGGTCGGGGAGCTGTTTTTT
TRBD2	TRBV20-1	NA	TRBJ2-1	CSAKRGDEQFF	TGCAGTGCCAAACGGGGGGATGAGCAGTTCTTC
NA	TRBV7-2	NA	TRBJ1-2	CASSLGPYYGYTF	TGTGCCAGCAGCTTGGGGCCATACTATGGCTACACCTTC
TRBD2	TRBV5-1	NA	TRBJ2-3	CASSSSGTSGRTFSPDTQYF	TGCGCCAGCAGCTCATCCGGGACTAGCGGGAGGACCTTCTCCCCAGATACGCAGTATTTT
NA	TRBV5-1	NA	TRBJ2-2	CASSYGGQGGYTGELFF	TGCGCCAGCAGCTACGGGGGGCAGGGGGGATACACCGGGGAGCTGTTTTTT
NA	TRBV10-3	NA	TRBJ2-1	CAISDPAGTSYNEQFF	TGTGCCATCAGTGATCCCGCAGGGACCTCCTACAATGAGCAGTTCTTC
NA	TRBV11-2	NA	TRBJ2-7	CASSSRWGSEQYF	TGTGCCAGCAGCTCAAGATGGGGTTCCGAGCAGTACTTC
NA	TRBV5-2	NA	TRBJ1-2	CASKLSGEYTYGYTF	TGTGCCAGCAAGCTTTCAGGAGAGTACACCTATGGCTACACCTTC
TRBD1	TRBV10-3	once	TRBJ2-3	CAISETGADTQYF	TGTGCCATCAGTGAGACAGGGGCAGATACGCAGTATTTT
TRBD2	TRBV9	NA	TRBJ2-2	CASSVLAGTNTGELFF	TGTGCCAGCAGCGTCTTAGCGGGAACGAACACCGGGGAGCTGTTTTTT
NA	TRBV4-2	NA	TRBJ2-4	CASSQDGAGVQNIQYF	TGTGCCAGCAGCCAAGATGGGGCAGGGGTCCAAAACATTCAGTACTTC
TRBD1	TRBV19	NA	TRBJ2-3	CASSIRTGTDTQYF	TGTGCCAGTAGTATTCGGACAGGGACAGATACGCAGTATTTT
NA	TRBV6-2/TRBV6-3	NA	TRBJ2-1	CASSSPQGEGDEQFF	TGTGCCAGCAGTTCCCCCCAGGGGGAGGGAGATGAGCAGTTCTTC
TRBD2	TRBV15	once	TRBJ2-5	CATSRGGLAGVETQYF	TGTGCCACCAGCAGAGGCGGACTAGCGGGAGTGGAGACCCAGTACTTC
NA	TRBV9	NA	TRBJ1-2	CASSEEGGYGYTF	TGTGCCAGCAGCGAAGAGGGGGGCTATGGCTACACCTTC
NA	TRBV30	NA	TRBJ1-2	CAWAQGSGYGYTF	TGTGCCTGGGCTCAGGGTAGCGGCTATGGCTACACCTTC
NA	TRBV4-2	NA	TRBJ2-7	CASSQEFVSRGYEQYF	TGTGCCAGCAGCCAAGAATTCGTCTCCCGGGGATACGAGCAGTACTTC
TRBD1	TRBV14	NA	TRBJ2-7	CASSPRDSWEQYF	TGTGCCAGCAGCCCTCGGGACAGCTGGGAGCAGTACTTC
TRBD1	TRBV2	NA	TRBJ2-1	CASIWTGGSGYNEQFF	TGTGCCAGCATCTGGACAGGGGGTAGCGGTTACAATGAGCAGTTCTTC
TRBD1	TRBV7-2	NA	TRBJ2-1	CASSTQTGLVYNEQFF	TGTGCCAGCAGCACCCAGACAGGGCTCGTCTACAATGAGCAGTTCTTC
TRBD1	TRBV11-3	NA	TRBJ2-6	CASSPGTGASSGANVLTF	TGTGCCAGCAGCCCCGGGACAGGGGCAAGCTCTGGGGCCAACGTCCTGACTTTC
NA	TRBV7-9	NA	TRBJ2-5	CASSLFSVGRLETQYF	TGTGCCAGCAGCTTATTCTCTGTCGGCAGGTTGGAGACCCAGTACTTC
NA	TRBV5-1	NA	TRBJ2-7	CASSLMGLDEQYF	TGCGCCAGCAGCTTGATGGGCTTGGACGAGCAGTACTTC
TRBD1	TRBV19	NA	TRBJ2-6	CASSTLGTGAGANVLTF	TGTGCCAGTAGTACCCTCGGGACAGGGGCTGGGGCCAACGTCCTGACTTTC
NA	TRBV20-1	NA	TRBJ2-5	CSASVGGQETQYF	TGCAGTGCTAGTGTGGGCGGACAAGAGACCCAGTACTTC
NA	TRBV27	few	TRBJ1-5	CASSLEGGAQPQHF	TGTGCCAGCAGTTTGGAAGGGGGGGCGCAGCCCCAGCATTTT